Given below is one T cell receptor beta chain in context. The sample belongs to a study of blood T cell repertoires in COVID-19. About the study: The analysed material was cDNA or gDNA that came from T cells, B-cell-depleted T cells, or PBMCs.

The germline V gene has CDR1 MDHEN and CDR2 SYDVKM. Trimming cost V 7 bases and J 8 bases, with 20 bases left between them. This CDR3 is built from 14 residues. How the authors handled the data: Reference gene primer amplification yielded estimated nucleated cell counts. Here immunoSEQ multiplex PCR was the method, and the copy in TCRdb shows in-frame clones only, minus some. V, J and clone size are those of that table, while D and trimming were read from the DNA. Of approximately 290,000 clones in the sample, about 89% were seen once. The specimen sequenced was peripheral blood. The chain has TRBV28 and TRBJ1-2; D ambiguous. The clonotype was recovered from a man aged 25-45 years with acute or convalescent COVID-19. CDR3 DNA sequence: TGTGCCAGCACCCATCCCCCCCGTGGAGACGGCTACACCTTC. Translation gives CASTHPPRGDGYTF.